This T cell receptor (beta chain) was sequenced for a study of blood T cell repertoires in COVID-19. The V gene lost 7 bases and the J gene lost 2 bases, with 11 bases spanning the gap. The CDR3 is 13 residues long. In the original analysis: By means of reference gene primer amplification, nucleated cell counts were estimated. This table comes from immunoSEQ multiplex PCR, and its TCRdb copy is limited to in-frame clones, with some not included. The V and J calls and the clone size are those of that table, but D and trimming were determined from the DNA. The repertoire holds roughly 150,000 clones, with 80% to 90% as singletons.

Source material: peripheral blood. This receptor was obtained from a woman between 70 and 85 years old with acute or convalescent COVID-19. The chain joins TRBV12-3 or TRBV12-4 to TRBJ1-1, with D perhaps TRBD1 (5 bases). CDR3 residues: CASTTGGNTEAFF. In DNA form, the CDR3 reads TGTGCCAGCACAACCGGGGGAAACACTGAAGCTTTCTTT.